Following are 22 T cell receptor beta chains from one sample sequenced in a study of shared clonotypes between healthy human individuals. Data came from immunoSEQ multiplex PCR; TCRdb stores just in-frame clones and leaves some out. The table includes about 800,000 clones, 96% detected once. CD8 cells regarded as naive lacked CD45RO, were positively chosen for CCR7, and omitted terminally differentiated effector memory CD45RA+ cells. The specimen was naive CD8+ T cells sorted from blood. Receptor source: a man younger than 40 in good health.

The chain is built from TRBV5-1 and TRBJ1-3; no clear D gene. The CDR3 covers 16 residues. The germline V and J ends were trimmed by 0 bases and 3 bases, with 13 bases remaining between them. Germline loops: CDR1 SGHRS, CDR2 YFSETQ. In DNA, the CDR3 is TGCGCCAGCAGCTTGGTAGGGAGCGCTTATGGAAACACCATATATTTT. Translation gives CASSLVGSAYGNTIYF.

V and J are TRBV15 and TRBJ2-7, with TRBD2 matching 8 bases. Germline V lookup: CDR1 LNHNV, CDR2 YYDKDF (reference sequence). CDR3 length: 16 amino acids. V lost 5 bases, J lost 3 bases, and 12 bases stayed unmatched. CDR3 bases: TGTGCCACCAGCCGTAGACTAGCGAATTTGATCTACGAGCAGTACTTC. This encodes CATSRRLANLIYEQYF. Full variable domain (outside the CDR3, taken from reference TRBV15 and TRBJ2-7): DAMVIQNPRYQVTQFGKPVTLSCSQTLNHNVMYWYQQKSSQAPKLLFHYYDKDFNNEADTPDNFQSRRPNTSFCFLDIRSPGLGDTAMYLCATSRRLANLIYEQYFGPGTRLTVT.

J is TRBJ2-3 and V is TRBV14; D unresolved. The CDR3 covers 15 residues. Trimming left V 1 base short and J 4 bases short, with 12 bases between. CDR1 is SGHDN and CDR2 is FVKESK in the germline V gene. Here the CDR3 reads CASSQGPRAADTQYF. The CDR3 DNA follows: TGTGCCAGCAGCCAAGGCCCCCGGGCCGCAGATACGCAGTATTTT.

In DNA form, the CDR3 reads TGTGCAAGTCGCTTATCCAATCGGCAGGGGCTCTACAATGAGCAGTTCTTC. It yields the protein CASRLSNRQGLYNEQFF. The genes are TRBV12-2 and TRBJ2-1; no check of the table's D call, TRBD1, against the DNA was made. TRBV12-2 is an annotated pseudogene. This CDR3 has 17 residues.

The chain is built from TRBV5-5 and TRBJ2-1; 7 bases are shared with TRBD1. Germline CDR1 reads SGHKS; CDR2 reads YYEKEE (reference sequence). The CDR3 has 15 residues. V was clipped by 0 bases and J by 2 bases; unmatched bases: 2. The CDR3 DNA sequence: TGTGCCAGCAGCTTGGGGACAGGCCCCTACAATGAGCAGTTCTTC. This sequence encodes CASSLGTGPYNEQFF.

The chain links TRBV14 to TRBJ2-5; D is perhaps TRBD2 (6 bases). The V and J ends lost 3 bases and 4 bases respectively, with 15 bases between them. The germline gives CDR1 SGHDN, CDR2 FVKESK. CDR3 length: 15 amino acids. Here the CDR3 reads CASSQAGTWGETQYF. CDR3 DNA: TGTGCCAGCAGCCAGGCCGGGACTTGGGGAGAGACCCAGTACTTC.

This sequence joins TRBV13 and TRBJ2-1; 11 nucleotides agree with TRBD2. The CDR3 runs 15 residues. J lost 8 bases, V lost 2 bases, and 5 bases had no gene match. Germline CDR1 is PRHDT and CDR2 is FYEKMQ (reference sequence). The CDR3 nucleotides read TGTGCCAGCAGCTTACTAGCGGGAGGAGGCTATGAGCAGTTCTTC. Residues: CASSLLAGGGYEQFF.

This clone occurred once. The CDR3 coding sequence is TGTGCCAGCACTGGCTGGGAACCCTACGAGCAGTACTTC. This sequence encodes CASTGWEPYEQYF. This chain joins TRBV6-6 and TRBJ2-7; no clear D. CDR1 MNHNY and CDR2 SVGAGI come from the germline V gene (reference sequence). Trimming took 7 bases from V and 2 from J, leaving 12 bases between them. The length of the CDR3 is 13 residues.

In the case of this clone: Other nucleotide sequences from this sample produce the same CDR3. The chain carries TRBV14 and TRBJ2-1; TRBD2 is a possible D gene (6 bases). Trimming removed 0 bases at V and 7 bases at J, with 16 bases between. The CDR3 spans 16 residues. Per germline, CDR1 SGHDN and CDR2 FVKESK. The CDR3 DNA reads as TGTGCCAGCAGCCAAGAGTCCGGGAGAATAGGGAATGAGCAGTTCTTC. It codes for CASSQESGRIGNEQFF.

The chain is built from TRBV10-3 and TRBJ2-2; maybe TRBD2 (5 bases). Germline V gene lookup returns CDR1 ENHRY and CDR2 SYGVKD. Trimming left V 0 bases short and J 7 bases short, with 6 bases between. This CDR3 contains 13 residues. This CDR3 reads CAISESRGGELFF. The CDR3 DNA is TGTGCCATCAGTGAGTCTCGGGGCGGGGAGCTGTTTTTT.

This chain uses TRBV6-5 with TRBJ2-3, with D possibly being TRBD1 or TRBD2 (6 bases each). The CDR3 consists of 16 residues. CDR1 is MNHEY, CDR2 SVGAGI, per germline. Trimming took 4 bases from V and 6 from J, leaving 20 bases between them. CDR3: CASSSNRFRGADTQYF. DNA of the CDR3: TGTGCCAGCAGTTCCAACAGGTTTAGGGGGGCGGATACGCAGTATTTT.

This chain links TRBV27 with TRBJ2-7; D is perhaps TRBD1 or TRBD2 (5 bases each). This CDR3 contains 15 residues. Germline-derived CDR1 and CDR2 are MNHEY and SMNVEV (reference sequence). V dropped 8 bases and J dropped 4 bases, with 21 bases sitting between them. The CDR3 here is CASQLDGARSYEQYF. As DNA, the CDR3 is TGTGCCAGCCAACTCGACGGGGCTAGATCGTACGAGCAGTACTTC.

The J gene is TRBJ1-3, the V gene TRBV19; perhaps TRBD1 as D (6 bases). Germline lookup yields CDR1 LNHDA and CDR2 SQIVND (reference sequence). CDR3 length: 14 amino acids. Trimming removed 2 bases at V and 8 bases at J, with 13 bases between. Here the CDR3 DNA reads TGTGCCAGTAGTATATTACAGGGTGTGGACACCATATATTTT. This encodes CASSILQGVDTIYF.

This chain uses TRBV5-1 with TRBJ2-7, with no clear D. CDR1 SGHRS and CDR2 YFSETQ come from the germline V gene. The CDR3 spans 12 residues. V lost 0 bases to trimming and J lost 4 bases, with 5 bases between them. For the CDR3, the DNA is TGCGCCAGCAGCTTGGTAGAGTACGAGCAGTACTTC. This sequence encodes CASSLVEYEQYF.

The chain couples TRBV6-1 to TRBJ2-5; D possibly corresponds to TRBD2 (7 bases). This CDR3 spans 19 amino acids. CDR1 is MNHNS and CDR2 is SASEGT in the germline V gene. Trimming cost V 1 base and J 1 base, with 22 bases left between them. Written as DNA, the CDR3 is TGTGCCAGCAGTGAAGGAGGGGGACTACTAGTAGTATCCCAAGAGACCCAGTACTTC. Its protein product is CASSEGGGLLVVSQETQYF.

J is TRBJ2-7 and V is TRBV28; 9 bases are a match to TRBD2. The germline gives CDR1 MDHEN, CDR2 SYDVKM. V lost 6 bases to trimming and J lost 1 base; unmatched junction nucleotides: 4. CDR3 size: 14 residues. The CDR3 loop is CASRTTSGSYEQYF. Written as DNA, the CDR3 is TGTGCCAGCAGGACGACTAGCGGATCCTACGAGCAGTACTTC.

The chain carries TRBV10-2 and TRBJ2-4; the match to TRBD2 covers 7 bases. Per germline, CDR1 WSHSY and CDR2 SAAADI. The CDR3 covers 16 residues. V lost 3 bases and J lost 0; bases outside the gene matches: 5. The CDR3 spells CASSDLAGPAKNIQYF. The DNA of the CDR3 is TGCGCCAGCAGTGACTTAGCGGGCCCAGCCAAAAACATTCAGTACTTC.

This chain connects TRBV7-6 to TRBJ2-7, with TRBD2 as a possible D gene (6 bases). Germline CDR1 reads SGHVS; CDR2 reads FNYEAQ. Between the trimmed V and J ends, which lost 5 bases and 7 bases, there was a span of 24 bases. The CDR3 length is 16 residues. The CDR3 DNA follows: TGTGCCAGCAGCATAGAACGGGACTCCCTTTCGGGGGAGCAGTACTTC. Translation gives CASSIERDSLSGEQYF.

The J gene is TRBJ2-7, the V gene TRBV7-2; TRBD2 matches at 13 bases. In germline, CDR1 is SGHTA, CDR2 FQGNSA. The CDR3 has 16 amino acids. V shed 4 bases, J shed 0 bases, and the junction held 3 bases outside the gene matches. CDR3 residues: CASSSWTSGSSYEQYF. The CDR3 DNA sequence: TGTGCCAGCAGCTCCTGGACTAGCGGGAGCTCCTACGAGCAGTACTTC. The full variable domain, with the rest looked up from reference TRBV7-2 and TRBJ2-7, is GAGVSQSPSNKVTEKGKDVELRCDPISGHTALYWYRQSLGQGLEFLIYFQGNSAPDKSGLPSDRFSAERTGGSVSTLTIQRTQQEDSAVYLCASSSWTSGSSYEQYFGPGTRLTVT.

This clone was detected only once. This rearrangement joins TRBV14 to TRBJ1-1; D call uncertain. Per germline, CDR1 SGHDN and CDR2 FVKESK. Trimming cost V 2 bases and J 6 bases, with 10 bases left between them. CDR3 length equals 13 residues. The CDR3 loop is CASSQFFRSEAFF. Written as DNA, the CDR3 is TGTGCCAGCAGCCAATTTTTCCGGTCTGAAGCTTTCTTT.

This clone was seen a single time. This chain connects TRBV27 to TRBJ2-2; TRBD2 aligns across 13 bases. Trimming took 5 bases from V and 8 from J; bases not matched to a gene: 8. The CDR3 spans 16 residues. Germline V gene data show CDR1 as MNHEY and CDR2 as SMNVEV (reference sequence). The CDR3 DNA reads TGTGCCAGCAGTCTCACTAGCGGGAGGGCCGCGGGGGAGCTGTTTTTT. It translates to CASSLTSGRAAGELFF.

The chain carries TRBV7-2 and TRBJ2-5; the D gene is possibly TRBD2 (6 bases). The CDR3 runs to 17 residues. Germline V lookup: CDR1 SGHTA, CDR2 FQGNSA. Trimming shortened V by 2 bases and J by 3 bases, and 19 bases separated the two germline ends. CDR3 nucleotides: TGTGCCAGCAGCTTAACGGGGGACTCCTTTGGAGAAGAGACCCAGTACTTC. Its translation: CASSLTGDSFGEETQYF.